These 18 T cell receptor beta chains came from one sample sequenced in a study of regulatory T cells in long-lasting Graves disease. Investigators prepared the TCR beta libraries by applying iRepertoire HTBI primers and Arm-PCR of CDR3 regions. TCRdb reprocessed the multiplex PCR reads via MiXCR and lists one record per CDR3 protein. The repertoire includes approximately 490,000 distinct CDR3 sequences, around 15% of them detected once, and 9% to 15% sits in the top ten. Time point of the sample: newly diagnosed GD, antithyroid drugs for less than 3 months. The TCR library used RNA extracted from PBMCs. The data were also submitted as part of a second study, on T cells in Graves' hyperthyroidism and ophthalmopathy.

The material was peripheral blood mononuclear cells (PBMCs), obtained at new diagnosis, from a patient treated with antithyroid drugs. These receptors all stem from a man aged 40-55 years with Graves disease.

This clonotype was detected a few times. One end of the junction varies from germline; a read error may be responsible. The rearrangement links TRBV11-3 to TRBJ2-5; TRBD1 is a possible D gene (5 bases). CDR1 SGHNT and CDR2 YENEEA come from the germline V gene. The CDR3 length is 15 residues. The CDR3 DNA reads TGTGCCAGCAGCTCAGGACAAATATTCCAAGGGACCCAGTACTTC. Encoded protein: CASSSGQIFQGTQYF.

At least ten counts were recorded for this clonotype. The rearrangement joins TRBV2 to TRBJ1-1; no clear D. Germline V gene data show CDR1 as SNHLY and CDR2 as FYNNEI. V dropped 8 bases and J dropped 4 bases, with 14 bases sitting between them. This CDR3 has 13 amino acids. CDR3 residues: CASSREMSTEAFF. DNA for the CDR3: TGTGCCAGCTCAAGGGAGATGAGCACTGAAGCTTTCTTT.

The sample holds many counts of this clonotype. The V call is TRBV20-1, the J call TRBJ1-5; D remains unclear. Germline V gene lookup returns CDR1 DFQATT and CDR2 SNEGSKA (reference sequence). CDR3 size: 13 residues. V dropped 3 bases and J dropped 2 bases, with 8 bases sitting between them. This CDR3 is CSASSGGNQPQHF. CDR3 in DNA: TGCAGTGCTAGTTCTGGGGGCAATCAGCCCCAGCATTTT.

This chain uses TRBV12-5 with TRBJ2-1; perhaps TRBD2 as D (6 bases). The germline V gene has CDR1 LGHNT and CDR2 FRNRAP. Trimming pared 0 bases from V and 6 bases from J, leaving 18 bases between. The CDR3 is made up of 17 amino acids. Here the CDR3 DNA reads TGTGCTAGTGGTTTGGTACAAAAAGCGGGTGGACCCAATGAGCAGTTCTTC. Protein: CASGLVQKAGGPNEQFF. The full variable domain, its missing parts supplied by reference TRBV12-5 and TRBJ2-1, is DARVTQTPRHKVTEMGQEVTMRCQPILGHNTVFWYRQTMMQGLELLAYFRNRAPLDDSGMPKDRFSAEMPDATLATLKIQPSEPRDSAVYFCASGLVQKAGGPNEQFFGPGTRLTVL.

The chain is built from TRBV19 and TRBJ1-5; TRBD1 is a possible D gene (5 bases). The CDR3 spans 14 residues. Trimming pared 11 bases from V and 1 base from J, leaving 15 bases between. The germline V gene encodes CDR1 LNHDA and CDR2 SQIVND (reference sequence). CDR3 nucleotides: TGTGCCGTAGGGCAGGGAAGGAGCAATCAGCCCCAGCATTTT. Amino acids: CAVGQGRSNQPQHF.

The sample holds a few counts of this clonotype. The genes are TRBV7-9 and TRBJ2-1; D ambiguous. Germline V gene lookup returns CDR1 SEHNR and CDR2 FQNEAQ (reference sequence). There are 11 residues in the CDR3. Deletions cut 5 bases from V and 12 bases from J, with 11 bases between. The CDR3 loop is CASSRGFGQFF. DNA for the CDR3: TGTGCCAGCAGCCGAGGCTTTGGGCAGTTCTTC.

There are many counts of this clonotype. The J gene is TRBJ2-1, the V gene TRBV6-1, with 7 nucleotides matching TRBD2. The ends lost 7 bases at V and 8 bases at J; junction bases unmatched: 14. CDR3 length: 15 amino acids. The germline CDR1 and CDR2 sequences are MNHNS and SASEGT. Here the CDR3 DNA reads TGTGCCAGCACCCACGGCGGGGGATTTGACGATGAGCAGTTCTTC. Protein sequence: CASTHGGGFDDEQFF.

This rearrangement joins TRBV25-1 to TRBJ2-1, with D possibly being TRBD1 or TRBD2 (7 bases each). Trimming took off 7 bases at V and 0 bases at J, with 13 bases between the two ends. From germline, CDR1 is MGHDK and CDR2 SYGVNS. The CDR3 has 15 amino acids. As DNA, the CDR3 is TGTGCCAGCAATCAGGGGGGGGGCTCCTACAATGAGCAGTTCTTC. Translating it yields CASNQGGGSYNEQFF.

The chain's CDR3 is CASSQRDRSPYEQYF. CDR3 in DNA: TGCGCCAGCAGCCAACGTGACCGAAGCCCCTACGAGCAGTACTTC. The J gene is TRBJ2-7, the V gene TRBV4-1; unclear D gene. CDR1 is MGHRA and CDR2 is YSYEKL in the germline V gene. Deletions cut 2 bases from V and 2 bases from J, with 13 bases between. CDR3 length equals 15 residues.

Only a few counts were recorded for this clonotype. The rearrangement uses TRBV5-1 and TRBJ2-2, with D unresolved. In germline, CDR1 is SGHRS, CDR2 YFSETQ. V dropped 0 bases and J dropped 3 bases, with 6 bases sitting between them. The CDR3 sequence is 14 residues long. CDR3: CASSLVADTGELFF. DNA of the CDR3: TGCGCCAGCAGCTTGGTGGCCGACACCGGGGAGCTGTTTTTT. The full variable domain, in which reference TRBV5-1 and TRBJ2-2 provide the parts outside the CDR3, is KAGVTQTPRYLIKTRGQQVTLSCSPISGHRSVSWYQQTPGQGLQFLFEYFSETQRNKGNFPGRFSGRQFSNSRSEMNVSTLELGDSALYLCASSLVADTGELFFGEGSRLTVL.

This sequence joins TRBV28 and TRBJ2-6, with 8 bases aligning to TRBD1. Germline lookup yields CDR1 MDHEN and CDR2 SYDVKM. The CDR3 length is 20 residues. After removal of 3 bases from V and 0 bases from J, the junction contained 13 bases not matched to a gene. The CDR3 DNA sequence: TGTGCCAGCAGTTTCCTCTGGGGGGACAGGTTCCTCTCTGGGGCCAACGTCCTGACTTTC. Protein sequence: CASSFLWGDRFLSGANVLTF.

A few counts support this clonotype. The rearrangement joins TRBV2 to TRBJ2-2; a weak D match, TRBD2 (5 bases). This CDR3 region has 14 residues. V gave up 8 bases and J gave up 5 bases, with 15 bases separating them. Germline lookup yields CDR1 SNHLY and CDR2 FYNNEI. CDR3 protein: CASRRDSGTGELFF. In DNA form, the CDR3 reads TGTGCCAGCCGTCGCGACTCGGGGACCGGGGAGCTGTTTTTT.

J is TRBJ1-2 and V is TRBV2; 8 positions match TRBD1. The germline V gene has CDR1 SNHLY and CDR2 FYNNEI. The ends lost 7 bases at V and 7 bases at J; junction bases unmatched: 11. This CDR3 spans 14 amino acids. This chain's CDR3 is CASTPRTGNSGYTF. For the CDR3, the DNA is TGTGCCAGCACCCCGAGGACAGGGAATTCTGGCTACACCTTC.

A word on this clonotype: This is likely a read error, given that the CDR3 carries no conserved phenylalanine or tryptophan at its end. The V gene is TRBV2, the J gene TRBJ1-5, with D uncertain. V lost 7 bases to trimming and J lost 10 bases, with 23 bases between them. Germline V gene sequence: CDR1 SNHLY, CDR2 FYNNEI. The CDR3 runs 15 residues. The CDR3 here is CASKPHGSINGPQHS. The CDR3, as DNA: TGTGCCAGCAAACCCCATGGCAGCATCAATGGACCCCAGCATTCT.

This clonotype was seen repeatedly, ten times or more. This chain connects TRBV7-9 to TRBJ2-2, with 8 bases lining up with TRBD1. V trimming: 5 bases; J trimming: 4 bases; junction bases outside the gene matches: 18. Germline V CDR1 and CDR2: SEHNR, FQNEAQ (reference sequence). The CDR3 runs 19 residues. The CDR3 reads CASSTMGQGAHATTGELFF. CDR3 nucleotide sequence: TGTGCCAGCAGCACCATGGGGCAGGGGGCTCATGCGACCACCGGGGAGCTGTTTTTT.

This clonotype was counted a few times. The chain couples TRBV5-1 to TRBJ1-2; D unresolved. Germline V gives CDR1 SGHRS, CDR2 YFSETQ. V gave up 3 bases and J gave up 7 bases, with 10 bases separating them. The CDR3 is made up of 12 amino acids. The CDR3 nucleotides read TGCGCCAGCAGCTCGGACCCCGGTGGCTACACCTTC. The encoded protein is CASSSDPGGYTF.

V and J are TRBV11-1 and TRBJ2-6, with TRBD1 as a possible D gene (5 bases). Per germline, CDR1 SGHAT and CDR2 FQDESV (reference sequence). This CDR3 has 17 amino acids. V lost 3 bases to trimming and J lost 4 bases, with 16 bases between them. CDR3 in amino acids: CASSFIPHRPGANVLTF. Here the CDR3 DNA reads TGTGCCAGCAGCTTTATTCCCCACAGGCCGGGGGCCAACGTCCTGACTTTC.

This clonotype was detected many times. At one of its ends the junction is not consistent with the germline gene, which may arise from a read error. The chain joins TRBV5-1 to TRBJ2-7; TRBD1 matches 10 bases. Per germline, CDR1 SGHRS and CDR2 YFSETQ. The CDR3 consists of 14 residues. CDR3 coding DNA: TGTGCCAGCAGCTGGGGGACAGGGGCCTACGAGCAGTACTTC. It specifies CASSWGTGAYEQYF.